This is a list of T cell receptor beta chains from one sample in a study of Tregs in tolerant kidney transplant recipients. The method was immunoSEQ multiplex PCR; TCRdb's version includes in-frame clones alone and lacks a portion of them. The sample lists around 50,000 clones, about 90% occurring once. The specimen was CD8+ T cells from blood (PBMCs), collected 24 months after the transplant. Receptor source: a human patient who received a combined kidney and bone marrow transplant. The graft donor may be the source of some T cells. Each CDR3 is given with its conserved first and last residue. The order of the fields is J gene, CDR3 length, V gene, D gene, clone size, CDR3 DNA, CDR3 protein. D genes are given only for firm matches. Expanded clones are given a class, and other clones once, few, many or no size at all.

>TRBJ2-1|11|TRBV20-1|NA|few
TGCAGTGCTGTTCGAGGCGCTGAGCAGTTCTTC
CSAVRGAEQFF
>TRBJ2-5|16|TRBV7-3|TRBD2|NA
TGTGCCAGCAGCTTACGCGGGGGGGAGGCCCTGGAGACCCAGTACTTC
CASSLRGGEALETQYF
>TRBJ2-7|16|TRBV27|TRBD2|NA
TGTGCCAGCAGTTCAACTAGCGGGGGGCTGCCCTACGAGCAGTACTTC
CASSSTSGGLPYEQYF
>TRBJ2-7|14|TRBV27|TRBD2|NA
TGTGCCAGCAGTTTAAAGGCGGGGGTCTACGAGCAGTACTTC
CASSLKAGVYEQYF
>TRBJ2-7|15|TRBV30|TRBD2|NA
TGTGCCTGGAGCCCCTGGCTAGCGGGAGTCTACGAGCAGTACTTC
CAWSPWLAGVYEQYF
>TRBJ2-7|14|TRBV29-1|NA|NA
TGCAGCGTTGAAATGGGAGCCGGGTCCTACGAGCAGTACTTC
CSVEMGAGSYEQYF
>TRBJ2-1|13|TRBV5-6|NA|NA
TGTGCCAGCAGCAACAGTGCCTACAATGAGCAGTTCTTC
CASSNSAYNEQFF
>TRBJ2-5|16|TRBV5-6|NA|NA
TGTGCCAGCGGACCCTACATTAGACTAGTTCGCGAGACCCAGTACTTC
CASGPYIRLVRETQYF
>TRBJ2-3|14|TRBV10-3|TRBD2|NA
TGTGCCACCGACACTAGCGGGGGAGGGAATACGCAGTATTTT
CATDTSGGGNTQYF
>TRBJ2-7|15|TRBV19|TRBD1|once
TGTGCCAGTAAGTTCACTGGGACAGGGAACGACGAGCAGTACTTC
CASKFTGTGNDEQYF
>TRBJ1-6|18|TRBV14|NA|NA
TGTGCCAGCAGCCAAAAACAACAGGTTTTCTCCTATAATTCACCCCTCCACTTT
CASSQKQQVFSYNSPLHF
>TRBJ2-5|15|TRBV9|TRBD1|NA
TGTGCCAGCAGCGTGGGACAGATCGTCGAAGAGACCCAGTACTTC
CASSVGQIVEETQYF
>TRBJ2-3|17|TRBV9|TRBD1|NA
TGTGCCAGCAGCCCCCAGCAGCTCAGGGGGTCCACAGATACGCAGTATTTT
CASSPQQLRGSTDTQYF
>TRBJ1-2|16|TRBV2|NA|NA
TGTGCCAGCAGTAACACAGTGGTGGGGGCTTCGGATGGCTACACCTTC
CASSNTVVGASDGYTF
>TRBJ2-2|16|TRBV9|TRBD1|NA
TGTGCCAGCAGCGGGGACAGGTTCGAGAACACCGGGGAGCTGTTTTTT
CASSGDRFENTGELFF
>TRBJ2-1|15|TRBV15|TRBD2|NA
TGTGCCACCAGGGGCTCGAGCGGGGAATACAATGAGCAGTTCTTC
CATRGSSGEYNEQFF
>TRBJ2-1|15|TRBV4-2|NA|NA
TGTGCCAGCAGCCCAGGGGCGGGGGAGGACAATGAGCAGTTCTTC
CASSPGAGEDNEQFF
>TRBJ2-2|14|TRBV13|TRBD1|once
TGTGCCAGCAGCTTCGGGACAGGGCCCGGGGAGCTGTTTTTT
CASSFGTGPGELFF
>TRBJ1-2|14|TRBV13|NA|NA
TGTGCCAGCAGCTTAGGGACGCTCTATAGCGGCTACACCTTC
CASSLGTLYSGYTF
>TRBJ2-1|14|TRBV30|TRBD2|NA
TGTGCCTGGACCAAGGATAGCGGAGCGGGGGAGCAGTTCTTC
CAWTKDSGAGEQFF
>TRBJ2-1|12|TRBV9|NA|NA
TGTGCCAGCAGCGCCGGGACTCAAGAGCAGTTCTTC
CASSAGTQEQFF
>TRBJ1-1|12|TRBV30|NA|NA
TGTGCCTGGAGTGTACGACAGGCTGAAGCTTTCTTT
CAWSVRQAEAFF
>TRBJ2-7|14|TRBV7-9|TRBD1|NA
TGTGCCAGCAGCGAACCGGGACAGCCCTACGAGCAGTACTTC
CASSEPGQPYEQYF
>TRBJ2-7|15|TRBV9|TRBD2|NA
TGTGCCAGCAGCCCAGAAAGCGGGAACTTTGGCGAGCAGTACTTC
CASSPESGNFGEQYF
>TRBJ2-2|15|TRBV5-4|TRBD1|NA
TGTGCCAGCAGCTGGATCGGGACAGGGGCCGGGGAGCTGTTTTTT
CASSWIGTGAGELFF
>TRBJ1-1|15|TRBV9|TRBD1|NA
TGTGCCAGCAGCGTTCAGGGGGACAGGGGCACTGAAGCTTTCTTT
CASSVQGDRGTEAFF
>TRBJ2-3|17|TRBV7-9|NA|NA
TGTGCCAGCAGCCTCCTCCCAACTACTCAAACTCGTCATACGCAGTATTTT
CASSLLPTTQTRHTQYF
>TRBJ2-1|17|TRBV13|TRBD2|NA
TGTGCCAGCAGCTTAGGGCGGGGGGGCCCCTCCTACAATGAGCAGTTCTTC
CASSLGRGGPSYNEQFF
>TRBJ2-1|15|TRBV4-3|TRBD2|few
TGCGCCAGCAGCCAAGGAAGGACTAGCGTGAATGAGCAGTTCTTC
CASSQGRTSVNEQFF
>TRBJ1-1|13|TRBV4-2|NA|NA
TGTGCCAGCAGCCAACTGGGGGGCACTGAAGCTTTCTTT
CASSQLGGTEAFF
>TRBJ1-6|14|TRBV6-1|TRBD1|NA
TGTGCCAGCAGAACAGGGGGCGCATATTCACCCCTCCACTTT
CASRTGGAYSPLHF
>TRBJ2-5|16|TRBV4-2|TRBD2|NA
TGTGCCAGCAGCCAAGATCCGCTAGCGGGGCAAGAGACCCAGTACTTC
CASSQDPLAGQETQYF
>TRBJ2-2|14|TRBV7-6|NA|once
TGTGCCAGCAGCCCAGGGACGAACACCGGGGAGCTGTTTTTT
CASSPGTNTGELFF
>TRBJ2-7|16|TRBV5-5|TRBD2|NA
TGTGCCAGCAGCCTTTTCCTTAGCGGGGGCCCTTACGAGCAGTACTTC
CASSLFLSGGPYEQYF
>TRBJ2-3|15|TRBV5-5|TRBD2|few
TGTGCCAGCAGCGTCTCTAGCGGAGCCACAGATACGCAGTATTTT
CASSVSSGATDTQYF
>TRBJ2-1|16|TRBV12-5|TRBD2|NA
TGTGCTAGTGGTTTGGTGTCTAGCGGGAGTCGGGATGAGCAGTTCTTC
CASGLVSSGSRDEQFF
>TRBJ2-7|18|TRBV5-1|TRBD2|once
TGCGCCAGCAGCCCCTGGACTAGCGGGGACCATTTTAGCTACGAGCAGTACTTC
CASSPWTSGDHFSYEQYF
>TRBJ2-5|14|TRBV15|NA|NA
TGTGCCACCAGCAGAGGAGGGGAGGAGGAGACCCAGTACTTC
CATSRGGEEETQYF
>TRBJ2-7|14|TRBV9|NA|NA
TGTGCCAGCAGCGTAGGGGAGGGGGCCTACGAGCAGTACTTC
CASSVGEGAYEQYF
>TRBJ1-2|13|TRBV6-5|TRBD1|NA
TGTGCCAGCAGTTCGGACAGGGGGCCTGGCTACACCTTC
CASSSDRGPGYTF
>TRBJ2-7|16|TRBV15|NA|NA
TGTGCCACCAGCAGCACCACAGGCGGCGGGGACTACGAGCAGTACTTC
CATSSTTGGGDYEQYF
>TRBJ1-2|15|TRBV28|TRBD1|once
TGTGCCACCCTAATACCAGGGGGCGCAAACTATGGCTACACCTTC
CATLIPGGANYGYTF
>TRBJ2-5|14|TRBV5-5|NA|NA
TGTGCCAGCAGGCTTACAGGGGACTTCGAGACCCAGTACTTC
CASRLTGDFETQYF
>TRBJ2-7|16|TRBV7-9|NA|NA
TGTGCCAGCAGCTTCCCCGCGCGGGCACCGGACTACGAGCAGTACTTC
CASSFPARAPDYEQYF